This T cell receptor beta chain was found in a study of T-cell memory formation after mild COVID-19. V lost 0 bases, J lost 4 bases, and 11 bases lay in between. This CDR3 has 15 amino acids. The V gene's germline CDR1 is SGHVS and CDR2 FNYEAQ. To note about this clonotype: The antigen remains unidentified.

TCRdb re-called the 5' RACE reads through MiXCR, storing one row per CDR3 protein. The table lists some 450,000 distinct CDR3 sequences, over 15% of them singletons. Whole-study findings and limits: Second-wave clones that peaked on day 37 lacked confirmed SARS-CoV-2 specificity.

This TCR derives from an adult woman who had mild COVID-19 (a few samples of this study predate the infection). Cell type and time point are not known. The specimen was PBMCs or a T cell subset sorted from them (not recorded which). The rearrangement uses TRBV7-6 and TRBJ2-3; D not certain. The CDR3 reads CASSLAVGGADTQYF. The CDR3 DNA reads TGTGCCAGCAGCTTAGCAGTCGGTGGGGCAGATACGCAGTATTTT.